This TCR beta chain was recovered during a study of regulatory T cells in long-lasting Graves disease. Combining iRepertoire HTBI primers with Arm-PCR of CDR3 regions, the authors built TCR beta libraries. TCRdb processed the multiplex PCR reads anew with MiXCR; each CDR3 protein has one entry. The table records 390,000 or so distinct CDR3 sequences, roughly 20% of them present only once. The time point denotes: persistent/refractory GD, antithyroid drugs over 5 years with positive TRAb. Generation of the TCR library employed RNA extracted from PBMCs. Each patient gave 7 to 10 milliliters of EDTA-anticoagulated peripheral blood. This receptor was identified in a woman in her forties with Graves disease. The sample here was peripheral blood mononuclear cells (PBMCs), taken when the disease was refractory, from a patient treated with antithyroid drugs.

The CDR3 DNA sequence: TGTGCCAGCAGCATGACTAGCGGATGGGAGACCCAGTACTTC. Translating it yields CASSMTSGWETQYF. The chain recombines TRBV12-3 or TRBV12-4 with TRBJ2-5, with TRBD2 identical over 9 bases. The CDR3 totals 14 residues. The J segment lost 5 bases and the V segment lost 6 bases, leaving 7 bases of the junction unmatched.